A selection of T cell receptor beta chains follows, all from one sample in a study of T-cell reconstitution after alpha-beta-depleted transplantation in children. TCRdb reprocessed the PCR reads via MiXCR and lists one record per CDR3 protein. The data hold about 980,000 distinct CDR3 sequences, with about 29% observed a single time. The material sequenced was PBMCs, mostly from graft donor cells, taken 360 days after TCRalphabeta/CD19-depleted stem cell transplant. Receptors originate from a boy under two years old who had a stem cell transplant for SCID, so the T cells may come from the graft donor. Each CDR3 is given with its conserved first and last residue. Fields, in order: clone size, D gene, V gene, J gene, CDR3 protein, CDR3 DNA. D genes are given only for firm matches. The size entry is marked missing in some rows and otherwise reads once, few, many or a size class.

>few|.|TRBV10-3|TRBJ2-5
CAISGDKRETQYF
TGTGCCATCAGTGGGGATAAGCGGGAGACCCAGTACTTC
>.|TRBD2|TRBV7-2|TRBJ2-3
CASTLGLAGDTQYF
TGTGCCAGCACCTTGGGACTAGCGGGAGATACGCAGTATTTT
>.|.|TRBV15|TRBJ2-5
CATSTQTGRETQYF
TGTGCCACCAGCACCCAGACAGGGAGGGAGACCCAGTACTTC
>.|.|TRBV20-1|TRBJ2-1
CSVPFNRVLENEQFF
TGCAGTGTCCCTTTCAACAGGGTTTTGGAGAATGAGCAGTTCTTC
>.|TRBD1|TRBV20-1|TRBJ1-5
CSAPEAGGVNQPQHF
TGCAGTGCCCCCGAGGCAGGGGGCGTCAATCAGCCCCAGCATTTT
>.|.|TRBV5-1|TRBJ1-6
CASSLEAALNSPLHF
TGCGCCAGCAGCTTGGAGGCCGCTCTTAATTCACCCCTCCACTTT
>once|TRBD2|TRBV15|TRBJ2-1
CATSRSGLAGNEQFF
TGTGCCACCAGCAGATCCGGACTAGCGGGCAATGAGCAGTTCTTC
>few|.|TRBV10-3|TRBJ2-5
CAISEAQETQYF
TGTGCCATCAGTGAGGCTCAAGAGACCCAGTACTTC
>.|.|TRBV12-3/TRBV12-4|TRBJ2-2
CASSQNMGAGTGELFF
TGTGCCAGCAGTCAAAACATGGGTGCGGGCACCGGGGAGCTGTTTTTT
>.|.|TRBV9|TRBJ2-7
CASSPIGSSYEQYF
TGTGCCAGCAGCCCGATTGGTTCCTCCTACGAGCAGTACTTC
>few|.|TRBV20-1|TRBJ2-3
CSARGSKGGTDTQYF
TGCAGTGCTAGAGGGTCGAAAGGAGGTACAGATACGCAGTATTTT
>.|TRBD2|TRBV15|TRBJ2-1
CATSRVRLAGGLNEQFF
TGTGCCACCAGCAGAGTTCGGCTAGCGGGGGGTCTCAATGAGCAGTTCTTC
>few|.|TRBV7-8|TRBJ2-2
CASSYPVDTGELFF
TGTGCCAGCAGCTACCCGGTGGACACCGGGGAGCTGTTTTTT
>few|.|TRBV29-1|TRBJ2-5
CSVVSVVTAATATQYF
TGCAGCGTTGTATCCGTAGTCACGGCCGCTACAGCGACCCAGTACTTC
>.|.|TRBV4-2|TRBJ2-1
CASSQDKGGPYNEQFF
TGTGCCAGCAGCCAAGATAAAGGGGGGCCGTACAATGAGCAGTTCTTC
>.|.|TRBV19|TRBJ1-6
CASRPVFVDNSPLHF
TGTGCCAGTAGACCAGTTTTTGTCGATAATTCACCCCTCCACTTT
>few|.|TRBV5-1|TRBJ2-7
CASSWGDGTYEQYF
TGCGCCAGCAGCTGGGGGGACGGCACCTACGAGCAGTACTTC
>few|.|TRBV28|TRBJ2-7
CASSLKLPSSYEQYF
TGTGCCAGCAGTTTAAAATTACCTAGCTCCTACGAGCAGTACTTC
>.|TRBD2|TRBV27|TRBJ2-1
CASSLSISGIYNEQFF
TGTGCCAGCAGTTTATCAATCAGCGGGATCTACAATGAGCAGTTCTTC
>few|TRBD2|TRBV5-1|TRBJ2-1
CASSFIPPGLAMNEQFF
TGCGCCAGCAGCTTCATCCCTCCGGGACTAGCGATGAATGAGCAGTTCTTC
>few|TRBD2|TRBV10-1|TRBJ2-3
CASSEGRGGPDTQYF
TGCGCCAGCAGTGAGGGGCGGGGGGGCCCAGATACGCAGTATTTT
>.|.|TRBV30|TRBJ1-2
CAWSGGTYVGYTF
TGTGCCTGGTCCGGCGGGACTTACGTAGGCTACACCTTC
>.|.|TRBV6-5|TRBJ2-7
CASSSPTGTYEQYF
TGTGCCAGCAGTTCCCCGACAGGCACCTACGAGCAGTACTTC
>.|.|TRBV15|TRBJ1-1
CATSPWWKDTEAFF
TGTGCCACCAGCCCCTGGTGGAAGGACACTGAAGCTTTCTTT
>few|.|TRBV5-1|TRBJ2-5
CASTRDLQETQYF
TGCGCCAGCACCCGGGACCTCCAAGAGACCCAGTACTTC
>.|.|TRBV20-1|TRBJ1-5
CSAGVGVQPQHF
TGCAGTGCGGGTGTTGGGGTTCAGCCCCAGCATTTT
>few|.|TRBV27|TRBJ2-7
CASSLSDPSSYEQYF
TGTGCCAGCAGTTTATCCGACCCGTCGTCCTACGAGCAGTACTTC
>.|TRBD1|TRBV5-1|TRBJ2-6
CASSWGDRSSGANVLTF
TGCGCCAGCAGCTGGGGGGACAGGAGCTCTGGGGCCAACGTCCTGACTTTC
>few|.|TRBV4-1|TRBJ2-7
CASSYRPVPSYEQYF
TGCGCCAGCAGTTACCGCCCAGTTCCCTCCTACGAGCAGTACTTC
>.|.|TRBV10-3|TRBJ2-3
CAISEGGAGTDTQYF
TGTGCCATCAGTGAGGGAGGGGCGGGCACAGATACGCAGTATTTT
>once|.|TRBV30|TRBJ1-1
CAWSVPGLNTEAFF
TGTGCCTGGAGTGTACCCGGCCTGAACACTGAAGCTTTCTTT
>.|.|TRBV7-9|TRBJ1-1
CASSFGRAPAEAFF
TGTGCCAGCAGCTTTGGGCGGGCGCCGGCTGAAGCTTTCTTT
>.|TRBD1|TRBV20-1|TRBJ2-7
CRAGTGTYEQYF
TGCAGAGCCGGGACAGGGACCTACGAGCAGTACTTC
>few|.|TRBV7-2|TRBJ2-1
CASSAYRLGRSYNEQFF
TGTGCCAGCAGCGCTTACCGACTAGGTAGATCCTACAATGAGCAGTTCTTC
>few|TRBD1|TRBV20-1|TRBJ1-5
CSASRDRGQYSNQPQHF
TGCAGTGCAAGCCGGGACAGGGGGCAATATAGCAATCAGCCCCAGCATTTT
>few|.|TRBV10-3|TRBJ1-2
CAISETLSGYTF
TGTGCCATCAGTGAAACTTTGAGCGGCTACACCTTC
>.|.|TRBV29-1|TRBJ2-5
CSVERMGQGGIETQYF
TGCAGCGTTGAACGGATGGGGCAGGGTGGGATTGAGACCCAGTACTTC
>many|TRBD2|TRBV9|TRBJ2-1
CASSGGGNEQFF
TGTGCCAGCAGCGGCGGGGGGAATGAGCAGTTCTTC
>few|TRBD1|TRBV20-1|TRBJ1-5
CSARFDRAGQPQHF
TGCAGTGCTAGGTTCGACAGGGCTGGACAGCCCCAGCATTTT
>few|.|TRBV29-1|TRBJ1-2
CSAEGQAHYGYTF
TGCAGCGCCGAAGGTCAGGCGCACTATGGCTACACCTTC
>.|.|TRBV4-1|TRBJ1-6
CASSETVPFSPLHF
TGCGCCAGCAGTGAGACAGTTCCCTTTTCACCCCTCCACTTT
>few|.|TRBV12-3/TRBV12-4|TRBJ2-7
CASSFARGYEQYF
TGTGCCAGCAGTTTCGCCCGGGGGTACGAGCAGTACTTC
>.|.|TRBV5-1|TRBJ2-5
CASSAAGGYQETQYF
TGCGCCAGCAGCGCCGCCGGCGGGTACCAAGAGACCCAGTACTTC
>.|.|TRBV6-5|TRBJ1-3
CASSYSPGQFGNTIYF
TGTGCCAGCAGTTATTCCCCGGGACAATTCGGAAACACCATATATTTT
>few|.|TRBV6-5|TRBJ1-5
CASSFGTAGGQPQHF
TGTGCCAGCAGTTTCGGGACGGCCGGAGGTCAGCCCCAGCATTTT
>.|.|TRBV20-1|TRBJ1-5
CSAALGANQPQHF
TGCAGTGCCGCCCTCGGGGCTAATCAGCCCCAGCATTTT
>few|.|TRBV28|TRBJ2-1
CASTEEGGWQESDNEQFF
TGTGCCAGCACCGAGGAGGGGGGGTGGCAGGAAAGTGACAATGAGCAGTTCTTC
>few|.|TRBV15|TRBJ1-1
CATSRDPRGGTEAFF
TGTGCCACCAGCAGAGATCCGCGGGGAGGCACTGAAGCTTTCTTT
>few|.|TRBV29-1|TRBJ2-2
CSVDGPDGPAGELFF
TGCAGCGTTGATGGCCCGGACGGCCCGGCCGGGGAGCTGTTTTTT
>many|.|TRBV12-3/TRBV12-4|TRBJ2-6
CASSPSGANVLTF
TGTGCCAGCAGCCCGTCTGGGGCCAACGTCCTGACTTTC
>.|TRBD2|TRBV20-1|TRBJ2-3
CSARPPGLAVDTQYF
TGCAGTGCTAGACCCCCGGGACTAGCAGTAGATACGCAGTATTTT
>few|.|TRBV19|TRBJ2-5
CASSSEGLWETQYF
TGTGCCAGTAGTTCCGAGGGCCTCTGGGAGACCCAGTACTTC
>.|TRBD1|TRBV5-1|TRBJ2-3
CASSMRETGVDTDTQYF
TGCGCCAGCAGCATGAGAGAGACAGGGGTCGACACAGATACGCAGTATTTT
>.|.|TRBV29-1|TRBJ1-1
CSVDGIAWRTEAFF
TGCAGCGTTGATGGAATTGCGTGGCGCACTGAAGCTTTCTTT
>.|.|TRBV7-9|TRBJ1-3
CASRTDGRPGNTIYF
TGTGCCAGCAGGACCGACGGCCGTCCTGGAAACACCATATATTTT
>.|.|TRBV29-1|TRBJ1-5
CSAVQGPAQHF
TGCAGCGCTGTACAGGGTCCGGCCCAGCATTTT
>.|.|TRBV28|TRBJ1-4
CASSLSTVNEKLFF
TGTGCCAGCAGTTTAAGTACAGTTAATGAAAAACTGTTTTTT
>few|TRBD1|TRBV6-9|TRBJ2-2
CASSCGDRNGAGELFF
TGTGCCAGCAGTTGTGGGGACAGGAACGGGGCCGGGGAGCTGTTTTTT